These 16 T cell receptor beta chains were all obtained from the same sample, sequenced in a study of blood T cell repertoires in COVID-19. Generated by immunoSEQ multiplex PCR, the TCRdb table keeps only in-frame clones and is missing some. The table records fewer than 500,000 clones, about 85% of them present only once. Sequenced material: PBMCs or T cells enriched from blood (not recorded which). These receptors were obtained from a woman under 30 who had recovered from COVID-19.

In nucleotides, the CDR3 is TGTGCCAGCTCACTGGGGCCCGCAAAGTTAGTCGGTGGCTACACCTTC. Its protein product is CASSLGPAKLVGGYTF. This sequence joins TRBV18 and TRBJ1-2; D perhaps matches TRBD1 (5 bases). With 4 bases removed from V and 7 bases from J, the gap between germline ends came to 22 bases. The CDR3 sequence is 16 residues long. Germline V gene lookup returns CDR1 KGHSH and CDR2 LQKENI.

This rearrangement joins TRBV7-8 to TRBJ2-7; TRBD1 is a possible D gene (5 bases). Germline CDR1 reads SGHVS; CDR2 reads FQNEAQ. Trimming took 5 bases from V and 2 from J, leaving 10 bases between them. The CDR3 has 13 amino acids. CDR3 coding DNA: TGTGCCAGCAGCCGTAGACAGACCTACGAGCAGTACTTC. This gives the protein CASSRRQTYEQYF.

The chain carries TRBV7-2 and TRBJ1-5; the D is unclear. V was shortened by 4 bases and J by 1 base, with 14 bases between the two germline ends. From germline, CDR1 is SGHTA and CDR2 FQGNSA. This CDR3 comprises 16 residues. The CDR3 nucleotides read TGTGCCAGCAGCTCCCGACAAGGCGGGAGCAATCAGCCCCAGCATTTT. It is translated as CASSSRQGGSNQPQHF.

The gene calls are TRBV28 and TRBJ2-7; tentative D call: TRBD1 (6 bases). V gave up 2 bases and J gave up 7 bases, with 21 bases separating them. Germline CDR1 and CDR2: MDHEN and SYDVKM. This CDR3 spans 16 amino acids. The CDR3 spells CASSLMIPRGRGEQYF. The CDR3 region has the DNA TGTGCCAGCAGTTTAATGATCCCCAGGGGAAGAGGAGAGCAGTACTTC.

The chain uses TRBV10-3 and TRBJ2-7; TRBD1 matches 8 bases. This CDR3 comprises 16 residues. V gave up 4 bases and J gave up 1 base; unmatched junction bases: 9. Per germline, CDR1 ENHRY and CDR2 SYGVKD. CDR3 sequence (DNA): TGTGCCATCAGTGGGTCCCGACAGGGGAGGTCCTACGAGCAGTACTTC. This sequence encodes CAISGSRQGRSYEQYF.

The CDR3 nucleotides are TGTGCCAGCTCACGAGGGGGCGATGAGCAGTTCTTC. Translation: CASSRGGDEQFF. The chain couples TRBV18 to TRBJ2-1, with 7 bases aligning to TRBD1. V was pared by 4 bases and J by 8 bases, with 2 bases of the junction left unmatched. This CDR3 has 12 amino acids. Germline V gene data show CDR1 as KGHSH and CDR2 as LQKENI.

The genes are TRBV3-1 (or the pseudogene TRBV3-2) and TRBJ1-2; no clear D gene. V lost 2 bases and J lost 4, with 8 bases in between. The CDR3 contains 13 residues. Germline V gene lookup returns CDR1 LGHDT and CDR2 YNNKEL (reference sequence). This CDR3 is CASSQSNSYGYTF. Here the CDR3 DNA reads TGTGCCAGCAGCCAATCCAATAGCTATGGCTACACCTTC.

The V call is TRBV6-5, the J call TRBJ2-1; 7 bases agree with TRBD1. The germline V gene encodes CDR1 MNHEY and CDR2 SVGAGI. CDR3 length equals 14 residues. Germline trimming cut 5 bases from V and 7 bases from J; bases unmatched to any gene: 8. CDR3 coding DNA: TGTGCCAGCAGTCAACAGGGGAGAAGGAATGAGCAGTTCTTC. As protein: CASSQQGRRNEQFF.

In DNA, the CDR3 is TGTGCCAGCAGCTCTAAGGGACTAGCTATAAGGCTTAGTACAGATACGCAGTATTTT. Translating gives CASSSKGLAIRLSTDTQYF. The V call is TRBV7-8, the J call TRBJ2-3, with 9 bases matching TRBD2. CDR3 length: 19 amino acids. Germline assignment: CDR1 SGHVS and CDR2 FQNEAQ. V dropped 4 bases and J dropped 3; count of bases not matched to a gene: 17.

The chain is built from TRBV6-5 and TRBJ1-2; D unresolved. V gave up 8 bases and J gave up 5 bases, with 21 bases separating them. The germline V gene encodes CDR1 MNHEY and CDR2 SVGAGI. The CDR3 totals 15 residues. CDR3 amino acids: CASPRGESSWYGYTF. The CDR3 DNA is TGTGCCAGCCCCCGAGGAGAATCATCTTGGTATGGCTACACCTTC.

The CDR3 spells CASGQGADNEQFF. CDR3 coding DNA: TGTGCCAGCGGGCAGGGGGCCGACAATGAGCAGTTCTTC. V and J are TRBV2 and TRBJ2-1; TRBD1 matches 8 bases. Per the germline V gene, CDR1 is SNHLY and CDR2 is FYNNEI. With V trimmed by 8 bases and J by 5 bases, 5 bases remained unmatched. This CDR3 has 13 residues. Combining the CDR3 with reference TRBV2 and TRBJ2-1 gives the whole variable domain EPEVTQTPSHQVTQMGQEVILRCVPISNHLYFYWYRQILGQKVEFLVSFYNNEISEKSEIFDDQFSVERPDGSNFTLKIRSTKLEDSAMYFCASGQGADNEQFFGPGTRLTVL.

The gene calls are TRBV7-3 and TRBJ2-7; weak D call: TRBD1 (6 bases). V was clipped by 5 bases and J by 4 bases, with 18 bases between them. Germline lookup yields CDR1 SGHTA and CDR2 FQGTGA. The length of the CDR3 is 15 residues. CDR3 residues: CASSPQTGIGYEQYF. CDR3 nucleotides: TGTGCCAGCAGCCCGCAAACAGGGATTGGATACGAGCAGTACTTC.

The J gene is TRBJ2-7, the V gene TRBV10-1; TRBD2 might be the D (6 bases). This CDR3 contains 13 residues. Germline lookup yields CDR1 WNHNN and CDR2 SYGVQD (reference sequence). With 2 bases removed from V and 6 bases from J, the gap between germline ends came to 11 bases. DNA of the CDR3: TGCGCCAGCAGTGAGGCGTTCGGGAGCGAGCAGTACTTC. This gives the protein CASSEAFGSEQYF.

The chain carries TRBV4-1 and TRBJ1-1; D is undetermined. CDR3 length: 16 amino acids. V shed 0 bases and J shed 2 bases, with 13 bases lying between them. Germline CDR1 is MGHRA and CDR2 is YSYEKL. CDR3 DNA sequence: TGCGCCAGCAGCCAAGATTCGGTCCCGGGAAACACTGAAGCTTTCTTT. Amino acid sequence: CASSQDSVPGNTEAFF.

The V and J genes are TRBV7-9 and TRBJ2-7; TRBD1 matches at 10 bases. CDR3 length: 14 residues. Trimming took 5 bases from V and 5 from J; bases not matched to a gene: 6. Germline V gene data show CDR1 as SEHNR and CDR2 as FQNEAQ (reference sequence). This chain's CDR3 is CASSARDRGNEQYF. CDR3 DNA sequence: TGTGCCAGCAGCGCGAGGGACAGGGGAAACGAGCAGTACTTC.

The chain has TRBV5-1 and TRBJ1-1, with 7 bases matching TRBD1. The germline V gene has CDR1 SGHRS and CDR2 YFSETQ. This CDR3 region has 13 residues. Germline trimming cut 4 bases from V and 3 bases from J; bases unmatched to any gene: 3. This chain's CDR3 is CASSPRGDTEAFF. The CDR3 region has the DNA TGCGCCAGCAGCCCCAGGGGGGACACTGAAGCTTTCTTT.